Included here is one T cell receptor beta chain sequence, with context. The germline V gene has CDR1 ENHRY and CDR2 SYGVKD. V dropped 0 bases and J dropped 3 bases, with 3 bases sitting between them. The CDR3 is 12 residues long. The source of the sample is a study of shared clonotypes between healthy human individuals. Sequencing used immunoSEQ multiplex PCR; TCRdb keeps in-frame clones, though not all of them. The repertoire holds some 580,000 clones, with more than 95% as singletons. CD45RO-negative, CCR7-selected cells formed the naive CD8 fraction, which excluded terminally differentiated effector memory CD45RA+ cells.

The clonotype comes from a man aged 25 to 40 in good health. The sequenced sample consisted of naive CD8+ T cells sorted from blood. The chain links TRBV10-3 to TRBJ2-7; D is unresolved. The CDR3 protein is CAISESNYEQYF. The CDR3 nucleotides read TGTGCCATCAGTGAGTCGAACTACGAGCAGTACTTC.